The sequence of this T cell receptor beta chain was determined in a study of control samples from healthy donors and cancer patients. The table came from immunoSEQ multiplex PCR; TCRdb's copy has only in-frame clones and leaves some out. The sample shows about 130,000 clones, about 90% of them seen only once. CDR1 is MNHEY, CDR2 SMNVEV, per germline (reference sequence). This CDR3 region has 16 residues. V lost 1 base, J lost 0 bases, and 12 bases lay in between. The J gene is TRBJ1-1, the V gene TRBV27; D is unclear. Sequencing was carried out using blood. The sequence was collected from a woman in her fifties or sixties in good health. The CDR3 DNA reads as TGTGCCAGCAGTTTATTTGGGGAATACATGAACACTGAAGCTTTCTTT. The encoded protein is CASSLFGEYMNTEAFF.